This T cell receptor (beta chain) was documented in a study of cytomegalovirus exposure and HLA in healthy donors. Study context: The roughly 120 million unique TCR beta sequences, from about 180 million T cells, were found by an earlier analysis. Study results and limitations: Previous analysis showed most TCR beta V segments were productive about 87% or about 30% of the time.

This CDR3 has 16 residues. Germline-derived CDR1 and CDR2 are SGHRS and YFSETQ. V was pared by 5 bases and J by 2 bases, with 11 bases of the junction left unmatched. A remark on this clone: Its antigen is not identified.

PCR was performed using 60 Vbeta and 13 Jbeta primers. Sequencing was performed with immunoSEQ multiplex PCR; in TCRdb, only in-frame clones are kept and a portion is missing. The table has around 150,000 clones, about 80% seen once; the top ten hold about 6.5%. This receptor was obtained from a man aged 35 to 55 in good health and CMV-seropositive. The rearrangement uses TRBV5-1 and TRBJ2-7; 9 positions agree with TRBD1. Sequenced: PBMCs. Written as DNA, the CDR3 is TGCGCCAGCAGAACCGACACAGGGGGCGCTCCCTACGAGCAGTACTTC. It encodes CASRTDTGGAPYEQYF.